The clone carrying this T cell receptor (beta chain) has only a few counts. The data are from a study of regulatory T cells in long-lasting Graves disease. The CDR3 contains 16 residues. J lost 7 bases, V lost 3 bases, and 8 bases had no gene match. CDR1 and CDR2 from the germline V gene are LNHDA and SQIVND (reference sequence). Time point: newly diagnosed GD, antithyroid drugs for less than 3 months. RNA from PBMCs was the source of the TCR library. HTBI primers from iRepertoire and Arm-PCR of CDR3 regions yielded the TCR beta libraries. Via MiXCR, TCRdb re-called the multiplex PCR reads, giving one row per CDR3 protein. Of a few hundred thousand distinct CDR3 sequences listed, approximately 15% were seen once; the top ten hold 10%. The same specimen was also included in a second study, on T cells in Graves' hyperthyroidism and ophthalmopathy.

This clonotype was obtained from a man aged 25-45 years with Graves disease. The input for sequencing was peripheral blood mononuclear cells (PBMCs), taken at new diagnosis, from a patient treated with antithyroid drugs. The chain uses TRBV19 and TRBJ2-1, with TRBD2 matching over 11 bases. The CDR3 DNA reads TGTGCCAGTAGTATCGGTACTAGCGGGAGAGGGAATGAGCAGTTCTTC. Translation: CASSIGTSGRGNEQFF.